This T cell receptor (beta chain) was found in a study of shared clonotypes between healthy human individuals. CDR1 is SGDLS, CDR2 YYNGEE, per germline. Germline trimming cut 3 bases from V and 4 bases from J; bases unmatched to any gene: 12. CDR3 length: 17 amino acids. Generated by immunoSEQ multiplex PCR, the TCRdb table keeps only in-frame clones and is missing some. The data contain roughly 2,300,000 clones, approximately 90% of them seen just once; the ten biggest clones take up more than 0.35%. Sequenced sample: naive CD4+ T cells from PBMCs. Subset of the sample: CD45RA+ positively selected. The V and J genes are TRBV9 and TRBJ1-2; TRBD1 agrees at 10 bases. The clonotype originates from a man aged 18 to 29 in good health. Some clones in this sample may be carry-over from other donors' samples. CDR3 sequence: CASSAGTGVRGSYGYTF. The CDR3 DNA reads TGTGCCAGCAGCGCCGGGACAGGGGTAAGGGGAAGCTATGGCTACACCTTC.